This TCR beta chain stems from a study of shared clonotypes between healthy human individuals. Notes on this clone: Within the sample, other DNA sequences also encode this same CDR3.

Each subset's genomic DNA was shared equally among a number of immunoSEQ plates. Libraries were prepared by immunoSEQ multiplex PCR; TCRdb keeps only in-frame clonotypes and omits some of them. This sample has 800,000 to 1,200,000 clones; around 78% occur once, and the top ten carry about 0.52%. The clonotype originates from a man aged 18 to 30 in good health. Some clones in this sample may be carry-over from other donors' samples. Sequenced: memory CD4+ T cells from PBMCs. The subset denotes: CD45RA-negative fraction.

CDR3 DNA sequence: TGCGCCAGCAGCTTGGGGACAGGGGGCCTCGAGCAGTACTTC. Protein sequence: CASSLGTGGLEQYF. The chain combines TRBV5-1 with TRBJ2-7, with TRBD1 identical over 11 bases. Germline values: CDR1 SGHRS, CDR2 YFSETQ. Trimming removed 0 bases from V and 6 bases from J; junction bases left unmatched: 2. This CDR3 is 14 amino acids long. The whole variable domain, filled in from reference TRBV5-1 and TRBJ2-7, reads KAGVTQTPRYLIKTRGQQVTLSCSPISGHRSVSWYQQTPGQGLQFLFEYFSETQRNKGNFPGRFSGRQFSNSRSEMNVSTLELGDSALYLCASSLGTGGLEQYFGPGTRLTVT.